This TCR beta chain was documented in a study of shared clonotypes between healthy human individuals. Study-wide findings and caveats: An anticipated effect of sequencing depth on clonotype sharing among donors was recognized. The sampled material consisted only of blood, and tissue repertoires are likely to differ.

Comment on this clone: Its antigen is currently unknown.

CD45RO-negative, CCR7-positively selected cells formed the naive CD8 fraction, excluding terminally differentiated effector memory CD45RA+ cells. Germline lookup yields CDR1 MNHEY and CDR2 SMNVEV (reference sequence). CDR3 length: 16 residues. The trim removed 5 bases at V and 1 base at J, leaving 3 bases unmatched. Some clones are missing from TCRdb's copy, which holds only in-frame ones; the method was immunoSEQ multiplex PCR. This table has 600,000 or so clones, approximately 95% appearing once. The chain recombines TRBV27 with TRBJ2-5, with TRBD2 matching over 14 bases. The TCR sequence derives from a woman in her thirties in good health. What was sequenced was naive CD8+ T cells sorted from blood. The CDR3 sequence: CASSPGLAGAQETQYF. CDR3 nucleotides: TGTGCCAGCAGTCCGGGACTAGCGGGAGCCCAAGAGACCCAGTACTTC.